This T cell receptor beta chain was sequenced in a study of blood T cell repertoires in COVID-19. Study-wide background: Donors in the United States, Italy and Spain gave samples during acute or convalescent COVID-19. T cells, B-cell-depleted T cells, or PBMCs supplied cDNA or gDNA.

Measured with immunoSEQ multiplex PCR; TCRdb has only the in-frame clones, and not every one. Here the sample spans 48,000 or so clones, 70% to 90% being singletons. Germline CDR1 SGHRS, CDR2 YFSETQ. The CDR3 loop spans 15 amino acids. The V end was cut by 0 bases, the J end by 0 bases, with 10 bases between. The V gene is TRBV5-1, the J gene TRBJ2-7; D may be TRBD1 (6 bases). The sequence came from an older woman with acute or convalescent COVID-19. Specimen: peripheral blood. The CDR3 is CASSLGTGSSYEQYF. The DNA of the CDR3 is TGCGCCAGCAGCTTGGGTACAGGGAGCTCCTACGAGCAGTACTTC.